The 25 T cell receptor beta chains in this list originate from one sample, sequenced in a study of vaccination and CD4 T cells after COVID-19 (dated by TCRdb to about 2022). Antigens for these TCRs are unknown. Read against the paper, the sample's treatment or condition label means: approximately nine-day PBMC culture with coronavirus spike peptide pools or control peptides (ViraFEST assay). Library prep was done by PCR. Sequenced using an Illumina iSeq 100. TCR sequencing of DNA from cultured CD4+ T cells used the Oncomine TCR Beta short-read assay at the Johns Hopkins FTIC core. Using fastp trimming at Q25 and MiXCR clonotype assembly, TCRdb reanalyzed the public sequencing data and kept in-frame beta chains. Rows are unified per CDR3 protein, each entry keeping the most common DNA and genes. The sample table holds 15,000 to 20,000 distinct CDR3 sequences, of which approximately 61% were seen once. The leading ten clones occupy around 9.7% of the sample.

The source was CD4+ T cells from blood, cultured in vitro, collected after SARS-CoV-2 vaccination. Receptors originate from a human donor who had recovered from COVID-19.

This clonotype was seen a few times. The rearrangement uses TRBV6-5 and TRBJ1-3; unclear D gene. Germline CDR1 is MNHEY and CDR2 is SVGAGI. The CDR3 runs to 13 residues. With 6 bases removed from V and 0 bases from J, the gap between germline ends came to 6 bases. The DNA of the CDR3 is TGTGCCAGCAGATACCGCTCTGGAAACACCATATATTTT. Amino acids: CASRYRSGNTIYF.

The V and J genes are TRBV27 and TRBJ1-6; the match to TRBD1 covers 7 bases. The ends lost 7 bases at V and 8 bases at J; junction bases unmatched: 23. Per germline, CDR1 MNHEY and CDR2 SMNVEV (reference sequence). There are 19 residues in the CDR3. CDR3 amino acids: CASTPGRGRTGGFDSPLHF. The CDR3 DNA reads TGTGCCAGCACGCCAGGACGGGGGCGGACAGGCGGTTTTGATTCACCCCTCCACTTT.

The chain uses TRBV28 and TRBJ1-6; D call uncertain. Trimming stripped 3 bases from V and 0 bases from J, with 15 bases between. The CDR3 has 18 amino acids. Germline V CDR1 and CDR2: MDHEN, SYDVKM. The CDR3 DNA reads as TGTGCCAGCAGTTTTGGACTACGAGGAGGCTCCTATAATTCACCCCTCCACTTT. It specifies CASSFGLRGGSYNSPLHF.

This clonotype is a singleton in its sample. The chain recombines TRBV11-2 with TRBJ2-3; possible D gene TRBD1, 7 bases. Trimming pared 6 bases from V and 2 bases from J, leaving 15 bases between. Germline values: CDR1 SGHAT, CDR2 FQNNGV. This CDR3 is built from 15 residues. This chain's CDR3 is CASRGGQTSTDTQYF. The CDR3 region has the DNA TGTGCCAGCAGGGGGGGACAGACATCCACAGATACGCAGTATTTT.

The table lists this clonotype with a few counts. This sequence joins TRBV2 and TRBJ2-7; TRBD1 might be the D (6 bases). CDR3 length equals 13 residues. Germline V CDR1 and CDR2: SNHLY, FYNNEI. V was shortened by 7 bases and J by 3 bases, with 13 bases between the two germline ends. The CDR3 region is CASNRDNVYEQYF. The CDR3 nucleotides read TGTGCCAGCAATCGGGACAACGTCTACGAGCAGTACTTC.

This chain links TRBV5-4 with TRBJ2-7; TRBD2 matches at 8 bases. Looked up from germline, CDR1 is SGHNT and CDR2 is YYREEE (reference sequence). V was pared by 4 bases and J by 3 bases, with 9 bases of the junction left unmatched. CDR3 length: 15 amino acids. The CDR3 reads CASSPPGGVVYEQYF. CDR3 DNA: TGTGCCAGCAGCCCACCCGGGGGGGTAGTCTACGAGCAGTACTTC.

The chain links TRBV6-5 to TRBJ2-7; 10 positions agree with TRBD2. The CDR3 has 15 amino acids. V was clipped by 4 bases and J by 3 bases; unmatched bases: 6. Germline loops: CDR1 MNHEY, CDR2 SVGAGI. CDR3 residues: CASSSPGLANYEQYF. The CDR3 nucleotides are TGTGCCAGCAGTTCCCCGGGACTAGCGAACTACGAGCAGTACTTC.

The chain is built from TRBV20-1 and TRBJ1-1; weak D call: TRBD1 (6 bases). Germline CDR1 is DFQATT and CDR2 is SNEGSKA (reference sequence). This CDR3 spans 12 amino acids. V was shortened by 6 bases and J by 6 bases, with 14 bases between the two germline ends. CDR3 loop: CSANKQGAEAFF. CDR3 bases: TGCAGTGCCAATAAACAGGGCGCTGAAGCTTTCTTT.

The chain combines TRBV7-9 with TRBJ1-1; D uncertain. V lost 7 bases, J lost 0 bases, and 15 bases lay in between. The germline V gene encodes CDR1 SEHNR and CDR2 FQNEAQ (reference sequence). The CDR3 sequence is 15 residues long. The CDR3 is CASTPRGGVNTEAFF. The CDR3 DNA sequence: TGTGCCAGCACCCCTCGAGGTGGGGTGAACACTGAAGCTTTCTTT.

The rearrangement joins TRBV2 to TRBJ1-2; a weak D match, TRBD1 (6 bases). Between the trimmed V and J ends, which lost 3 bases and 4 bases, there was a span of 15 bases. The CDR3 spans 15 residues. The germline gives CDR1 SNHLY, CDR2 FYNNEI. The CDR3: CASSDLAGDTYGYTF. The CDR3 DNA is TGTGCCAGCAGTGATTTGGCAGGGGACACCTATGGCTACACCTTC. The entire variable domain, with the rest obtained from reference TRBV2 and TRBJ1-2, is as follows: EPEVTQTPSHQVTQMGQEVILRCVPISNHLYFYWYRQILGQKVEFLVSFYNNEISEKSEIFDDQFSVERPDGSNFTLKIRSTKLEDSAMYFCASSDLAGDTYGYTFGSGTRLTVV.

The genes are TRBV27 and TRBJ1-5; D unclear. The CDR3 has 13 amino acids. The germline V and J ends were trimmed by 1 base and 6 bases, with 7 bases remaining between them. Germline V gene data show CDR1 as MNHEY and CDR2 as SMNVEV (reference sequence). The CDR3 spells CASSLFSGQPQHF. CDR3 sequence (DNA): TGTGCCAGCAGTTTATTTTCGGGTCAGCCCCAGCATTTT.

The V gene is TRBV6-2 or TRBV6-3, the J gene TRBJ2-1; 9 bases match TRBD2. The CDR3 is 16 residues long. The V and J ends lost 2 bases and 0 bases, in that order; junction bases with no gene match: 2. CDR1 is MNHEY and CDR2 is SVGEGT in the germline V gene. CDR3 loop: CASSYGAGGSYNEQFF. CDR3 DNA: TGTGCCAGCAGTTACGGAGCGGGGGGCTCCTACAATGAGCAGTTCTTC.

The CDR3 spells CASSSRTANVLTF. As DNA, the CDR3 is TGTGCCAGCAGCTCCCGCACGGCCAACGTCCTGACTTTC. The chain joins TRBV11-1 to TRBJ2-6, with D uncertain. The CDR3 totals 13 residues. Germline V gives CDR1 SGHAT, CDR2 FQDESV (reference sequence). V gave up 4 bases and J gave up 6 bases, with 7 bases separating them.

DNA of the CDR3: TGCGCCAGCAGCCAACAAGGGGGAGACACTGAAGCTTTCTTT. It codes for CASSQQGGDTEAFF. The chain employs TRBV4-1 and TRBJ1-1, with D possibly matching TRBD1 (6 bases). Germline V lookup: CDR1 MGHRA, CDR2 YSYEKL. The CDR3 loop spans 14 amino acids. Trimming stripped 2 bases from V and 3 bases from J, with 10 bases between.

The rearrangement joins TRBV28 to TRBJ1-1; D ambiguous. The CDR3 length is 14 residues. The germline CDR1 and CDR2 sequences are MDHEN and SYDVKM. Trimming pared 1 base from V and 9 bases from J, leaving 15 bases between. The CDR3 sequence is CASSLFRTPGKAFF. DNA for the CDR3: TGTGCCAGCAGTTTATTTAGGACCCCGGGCAAAGCTTTCTTT.

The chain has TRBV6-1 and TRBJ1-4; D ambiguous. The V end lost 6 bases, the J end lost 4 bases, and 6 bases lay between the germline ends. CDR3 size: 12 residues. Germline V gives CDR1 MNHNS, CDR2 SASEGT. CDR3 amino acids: CASRTGNEKLFF. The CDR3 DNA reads TGTGCCAGCAGGACGGGTAATGAAAAACTGTTTTTT.

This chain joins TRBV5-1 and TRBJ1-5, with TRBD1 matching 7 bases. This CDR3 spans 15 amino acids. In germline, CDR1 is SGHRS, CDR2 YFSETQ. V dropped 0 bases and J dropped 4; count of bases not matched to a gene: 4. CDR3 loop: CASSLGDSRNQPQHF. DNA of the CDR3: TGCGCCAGCAGCTTGGGGGACAGCCGAAATCAGCCCCAGCATTTT.

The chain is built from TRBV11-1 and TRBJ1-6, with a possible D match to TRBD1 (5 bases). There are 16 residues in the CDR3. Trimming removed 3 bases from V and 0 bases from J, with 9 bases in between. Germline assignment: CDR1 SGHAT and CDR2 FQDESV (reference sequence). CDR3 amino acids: CASSFRGSSYNSPLHF. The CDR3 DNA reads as TGTGCCAGCAGCTTCCGGGGGAGCTCCTATAATTCACCCCTCCACTTT.

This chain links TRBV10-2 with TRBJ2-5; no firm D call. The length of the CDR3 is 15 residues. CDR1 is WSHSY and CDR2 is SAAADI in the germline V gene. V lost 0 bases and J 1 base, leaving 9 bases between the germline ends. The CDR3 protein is CASSESGLFQETQYF. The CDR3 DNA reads TGCGCCAGCAGTGAGTCAGGTCTATTCCAAGAGACCCAGTACTTC.

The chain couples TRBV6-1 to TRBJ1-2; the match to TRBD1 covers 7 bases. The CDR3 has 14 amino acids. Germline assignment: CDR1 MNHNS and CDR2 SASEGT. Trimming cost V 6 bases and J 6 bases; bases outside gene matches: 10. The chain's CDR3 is CASRLTGAHHGYTF. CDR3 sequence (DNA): TGTGCCAGCAGACTAACAGGGGCCCACCATGGCTACACCTTC.

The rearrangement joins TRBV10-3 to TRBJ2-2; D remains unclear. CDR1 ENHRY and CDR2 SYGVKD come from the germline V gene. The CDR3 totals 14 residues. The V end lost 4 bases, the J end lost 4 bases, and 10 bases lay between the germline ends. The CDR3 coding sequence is TGTGCCATCAGTGGGAGTACGAGCACCGGGGAGCTGTTTTTT. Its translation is CAISGSTSTGELFF.

CDR3 sequence: CASSYDRDGNQPQHF. CDR3 nucleotide sequence: TGTGCCAGCAGTTACGACCGGGACGGCAATCAGCCCCAGCATTTT. The genes are TRBV6-5 and TRBJ1-5; tentatively, D is TRBD1 (5 bases). There are 15 residues in the CDR3. Per germline, CDR1 MNHEY and CDR2 SVGAGI. V was cut by 2 bases and J by 2 bases, with 10 bases left in between.

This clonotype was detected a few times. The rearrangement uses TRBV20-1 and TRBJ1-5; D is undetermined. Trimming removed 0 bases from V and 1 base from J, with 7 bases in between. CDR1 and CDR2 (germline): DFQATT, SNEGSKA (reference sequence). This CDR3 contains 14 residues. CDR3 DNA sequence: TGCAGTGCTAGAGATGGCAGGAGCAATCAGCCCCAGCATTTT. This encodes CSARDGRSNQPQHF.

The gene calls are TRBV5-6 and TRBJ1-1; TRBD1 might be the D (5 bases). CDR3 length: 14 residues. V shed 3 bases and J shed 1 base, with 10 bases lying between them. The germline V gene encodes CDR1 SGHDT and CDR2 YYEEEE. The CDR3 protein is CASSWGGENTEAFF. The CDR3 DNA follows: TGTGCCAGCAGCTGGGGGGGAGAGAACACTGAAGCTTTCTTT. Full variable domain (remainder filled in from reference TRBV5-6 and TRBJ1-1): DAGVTQSPTHLIKTRGQQVTLRCSPKSGHDTVSWYQQALGQGPQFIFQYYEEEERQRGNFPDRFSGHQFPNYSSELNVNALLLGDSALYLCASSWGGENTEAFFGQGTRLTVV.

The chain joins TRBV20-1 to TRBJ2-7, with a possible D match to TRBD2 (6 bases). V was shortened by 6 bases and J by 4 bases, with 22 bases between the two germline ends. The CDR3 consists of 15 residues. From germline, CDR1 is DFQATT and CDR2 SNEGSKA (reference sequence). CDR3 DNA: TGCAGTGCCCAGAACCCACGGGACTCCATTTACGAGCAGTACTTC. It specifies CSAQNPRDSIYEQYF.